This T cell receptor (beta chain) was found in a study of OX40 agonist ivuxolimab in advanced cancers. Study-level information: Participants, 82.7% male, averaged 60 years of age, ranging from roughly 23 to 90.

TCRdb's table, derived via immunoSEQ multiplex PCR, lists solely in-frame clones and lacks some. The data hold more than 9,500 clones, with just over 85% observed a single time. This CDR3 has 20 amino acids. Germline lookup yields CDR1 SGHNT and CDR2 YENEEA. With 1 base clipped from V and 3 bases from J, the junction kept 15 bases outside the gene matches. The J gene is TRBJ1-6, the V gene TRBV11-3, with 7 bases identical to TRBD1. Here the sequenced sample was CD4+ or CD8+ T cells sorted from blood, taken in a trial of the OX40 agonist ivuxolimab. This TCR was recovered from an adult with an advanced solid tumor such as melanoma, head and neck, liver or kidney cancer. CDR3 DNA: TGTGCCAGCAGCTTAGCTCCCCCCCCAACAGGGGCCAACTATAATTCACCCCTCCACTTT. It yields the protein CASSLAPPPTGANYNSPLHF.